This entry lists 30 T cell receptor beta chains sequenced from one sample in a study of early T cells in non-severe SARS-CoV-2 infection. One entry per CDR3 protein, called by TCRdb with MiXCR from the 5' RACE reads. The table records some 40,000 distinct CDR3 sequences, approximately 4.1% of them present only once. What was sequenced was whole blood. The receptors were gathered from an adult who was a healthcare worker with PCR-confirmed SARS-CoV-2 infection or an uninfected control (not recorded which).

At least ten counts were recorded for this clonotype. The gene calls are TRBV27 and TRBJ2-7; D is unresolved. The CDR3 is 15 amino acids. V was cut by 8 bases and J by 3 bases, with 20 bases left in between. Germline V gives CDR1 MNHEY, CDR2 SMNVEV (reference sequence). Here the CDR3 DNA reads TGTGCCAGCCCAATCGGACGGCAAAAGCTCTACGAGCAGTACGTC. The encoded protein is CASPIGRQKLYEQYV.

The chain uses TRBV12-3 or TRBV12-4 and TRBJ1-2, with D possibly matching TRBD1 (5 bases). CDR3 length: 16 amino acids. V lost 6 bases, J lost 4 bases, and 21 bases lay in between. CDR3 coding DNA: TGTGCCAGCAGACTCGGGTGGGGCGAGGATGGCTATGGCTACACCTTC. Translating it yields CASRLGWGEDGYGYTF.

This clonotype showed up many times. The chain has TRBV2 and TRBJ2-1, with D possibly TRBD1 on 7 matching bases. CDR3 length: 15 residues. Trimming left V 7 bases short and J 3 bases short, with 16 bases between. Germline assignment: CDR1 SNHLY and CDR2 FYNNEI. The CDR3 nucleotides are TGTGCCAGCAAAGGGGGCGGGGCACTCTACAATGAGCAGTTCTTC. Amino acid sequence: CASKGGGALYNEQFF. Looking up the rest from reference TRBV2 and TRBJ2-1 gives the full variable domain: EPEVTQTPSHQVTQMGQEVILRCVPISNHLYFYWYRQILGQKVEFLVSFYNNEISEKSEIFDDQFSVERPDGSNFTLKIRSTKLEDSAMYFCASKGGGALYNEQFFGPGTRLTVL.

This clonotype occurred many times. V usage is TRBV12-3 or TRBV12-4 and J usage is TRBJ2-5; possibly TRBD1 or TRBD2 for D (5 bases each). Trimming left V 6 bases short and J 8 bases short, with 22 bases between. The CDR3 is 15 residues long. The CDR3, as DNA: TGTGCCAGCAGACTCGGGGACCCCTCCCAAGGAACCCAGTACTTC. Its translation is CASRLGDPSQGTQYF.

This clonotype was counted ten times or more. The chain links TRBV18 to TRBJ1-6; D perhaps matches TRBD1 (5 bases). Germline V gene lookup returns CDR1 KGHSH and CDR2 LQKENI. There are 14 residues in the CDR3. V was pared by 5 bases and J by 8 bases, with 13 bases between. CDR3 loop: CASSEIAGDSPLHF. The CDR3, as DNA: TGTGCCAGCTCAGAGATTGCGGGGGATTCACCCCTCCACTTT. The variable domain in full, completed from reference TRBV18 and TRBJ1-6, reads NAGVMQNPRHLVRRRGQEARLRCSPMKGHSHVYWYRQLPEEGLKFMVYLQKENIIDESGMPKERFSAEFPKEGPSILRIQQVVRGDSAAYFCASSEIAGDSPLHFGNGTRLTVT.

The sample holds many counts of this clonotype. The V and J genes are TRBV19 and TRBJ2-7; TRBD2 agrees at 7 bases. This CDR3 has 11 residues. CDR1 and CDR2 from the germline V gene are LNHDA and SQIVND (reference sequence). Here the CDR3 DNA reads TGTGCGTGCAGCGGGGAGTACGAGCAGTACTTC. It is translated as CACSGEYEQYF.

This clonotype was seen ten or more times. The chain uses TRBV20-1 and TRBJ2-4; D is undetermined. The V and J ends lost 5 bases and 0 bases respectively, with 11 bases between them. The germline V gene has CDR1 DFQATT and CDR2 SNEGSKA (reference sequence). There are 14 residues in the CDR3. CDR3 nucleotides: TGCAGTGCTGAAAATTCGCTAGCCAAAAACATTCAGTACTTC. It codes for CSAENSLAKNIQYF.

For this clonotype: A much larger clone lies a single base off, so this may be a read error. V gene TRBV29-1 combines with J gene TRBJ2-5; TRBD1 matches 9 bases. There are 13 residues in the CDR3. CDR1 and CDR2 (germline): SQVTM, ANQGSEA. The CDR3 DNA follows: TGCGGCGTTTTTCTACAGGGGGCTAGGGCCCAGTACTTC. Its translation: CGVFLQGARAQYF.

This clonotype came up many times. This chain connects TRBV6-1 to TRBJ2-3; maybe TRBD1 (5 bases). Trimming shortened V by 5 bases and J by 1 base, and 10 bases separated the two germline ends. The CDR3 totals 14 residues. CDR1 is MNHNS and CDR2 is SASEGT in the germline V gene. CDR3 in DNA: TGTGCCAGCAGTAGGACAATCCGCACAGATACGCAGTATTTT. This gives the protein CASSRTIRTDTQYF.

The J gene is TRBJ2-5, the V gene TRBV12-5; 11 bases are shared with TRBD2. Germline lookup yields CDR1 LGHNT and CDR2 FRNRAP. J was trimmed by 2 bases and V by 3 bases; bases with no gene match: 11. CDR3 length: 18 residues. CDR3 coding DNA: TGTGCTAGTGGTTTTTTAGCGGGAGGGTCAAGGGGACAAGAGACCCAGTACTTC. Its protein product is CASGFLAGGSRGQETQYF. Together with reference TRBV12-5 and TRBJ2-5, the CDR3 gives the full variable domain: DARVTQTPRHKVTEMGQEVTMRCQPILGHNTVFWYRQTMMQGLELLAYFRNRAPLDDSGMPKDRFSAEMPDATLATLKIQPSEPRDSAVYFCASGFLAGGSRGQETQYFGPGTRLLVL.

This clonotype was detected ten times or more. This sequence joins TRBV3-1 and TRBJ2-3; TRBD1 or TRBD2 may be the D gene (6 bases each). Trimming removed 4 bases from V and 0 bases from J, with 11 bases in between. The germline V gene encodes CDR1 LGHDT and CDR2 YNNKEL (reference sequence). This CDR3 contains 15 residues. This chain's CDR3 is CASSPRGVSTDTQYF. As DNA, the CDR3 is TGTGCCAGCAGCCCTAGGGGGGTCAGCACAGATACGCAGTATTTT.

This clonotype was seen a handful of times. V usage is TRBV7-2 and J usage is TRBJ1-1, with a weak D call TRBD1 (6 bases). The CDR3 contains 14 residues. The germline gives CDR1 SGHTA, CDR2 FQGNSA. Trimming pared 0 bases from V and 10 bases from J, leaving 15 bases between. Written as DNA, the CDR3 is TGTGCCAGCAGCTTAGCCGGCGGAGACAGGAGAGCTTTCTTT. Its translation is CASSLAGGDRRAFF.

This clonotype was detected only a few times. The chain couples TRBV7-9 to TRBJ1-2; perhaps TRBD1 as D (5 bases). Germline assignment: CDR1 SEHNR and CDR2 FQNEAQ (reference sequence). V shed 4 bases and J shed 2 bases, with 5 bases lying between them. The CDR3 length is 12 residues. In nucleotides, the CDR3 is TGTGCCAGCAGCTGGGACAACTATGGCTACACCTTC. Translating gives CASSWDNYGYTF.

Worth noting for this clonotype: A much larger clone differs by one base, so this may be a read error. The chain joins TRBV2 to TRBJ2-7; 9 positions agree with TRBD2. There are 14 residues in the CDR3. Germline V gene data show CDR1 as SNHLY and CDR2 as FYNNEI. The CDR3 coding sequence is TGTGCCAGCGGTGAAGTGCTAGCGGGAAGGGAGCAGTACTTC. Amino acid sequence: CASGEVLAGREQYF.

This clonotype was observed at least ten times. The chain links TRBV5-1 to TRBJ2-1; 11 positions match TRBD2. CDR3 length equals 15 residues. Germline V gene data show CDR1 as SGHRS and CDR2 as YFSETQ. Trimming removed 3 bases from V and 3 bases from J; junction bases left unmatched: 2. DNA of the CDR3: TGCGCCAGCAGCTCCGGGACTAGCGGCTACAATGAGCAGTTCTTC. Its translation is CASSSGTSGYNEQFF.

In this sample, this clonotype turned up many times. This chain uses TRBV7-3 with TRBJ2-1; no reliable D call. Per germline, CDR1 SGHTA and CDR2 FQGTGA. V lost 2 bases to trimming and J lost 7 bases, with 15 bases between them. The CDR3 sequence is 15 residues long. The CDR3 protein is CASSLGPSAGNEQFF. In nucleotides, the CDR3 is TGTGCCAGCAGCTTAGGCCCTAGTGCTGGGAATGAGCAGTTCTTC.

This clonotype was counted many times. This CDR3 is CASSLTSARTSGNNEQFF. The CDR3 coding sequence is TGTGCCAGCAGCTTAACCTCGGCCCGGACTAGCGGTAACAATGAGCAGTTCTTC. This chain joins TRBV7-3 and TRBJ2-1; 10 bases align to TRBD2. Trimming cost V 0 bases and J 5 bases; bases outside gene matches: 10. The germline gives CDR1 SGHTA, CDR2 FQGTGA. This CDR3 comprises 18 residues.

This clonotype appeared a few times. The gene calls are TRBV11-2 and TRBJ2-7, with unresolved D. The V end lost 4 bases, the J end lost 2 bases, and 6 bases lay between the germline ends. This CDR3 region has 12 residues. CDR1 SGHAT and CDR2 FQNNGV come from the germline V gene. CDR3 amino acids: CASSSRAYEQYF. Here the CDR3 DNA reads TGTGCCAGCAGCTCCAGAGCCTACGAGCAGTACTTC. Variable domain in full (rest from reference TRBV11-2 and TRBJ2-7): EAGVAQSPRYKIIEKRQSVAFWCNPISGHATLYWYQQILGQGPKLLIQFQNNGVVDDSQLPKDRFSAERLKGVDSTLKIQPAKLEDSAVYLCASSSRAYEQYFGPGTRLTVT.

This clonotype was detected only a few times. This sequence joins TRBV12-3 or TRBV12-4 and TRBJ2-1; 8 bases match TRBD2. The CDR3 is 14 residues long. J lost 2 bases, V lost 6 bases, and 3 bases had no gene match. CDR3 sequence reads: CASRPGLAYNEQFF. In DNA form, the CDR3 reads TGTGCCAGCAGGCCGGGACTAGCCTACAATGAGCAGTTCTTC.

The V gene is TRBV20-1, the J gene TRBJ2-2; a weak D match, TRBD2 (7 bases). Trimming took 3 bases from V and 3 from J, leaving 35 bases between them. From germline, CDR1 is DFQATT and CDR2 SNEGSKA (reference sequence). This CDR3 has 22 residues. CDR3 in amino acids: CSARDMGASGKGWARYTGELFF. As DNA, the CDR3 is TGCAGTGCTAGGGATATGGGGGCAAGCGGGAAGGGTTGGGCCCGATACACCGGGGAGCTGTTTTTT.

This clonotype was recorded many times. The rearrangement uses TRBV20-1 and TRBJ1-6; D uncertain. Trimming left V 3 bases short and J 7 bases short, with 10 bases between. CDR3 size: 13 residues. The V gene's germline CDR1 is DFQATT and CDR2 SNEGSKA (reference sequence). The CDR3 spells CSASPGRNSPLHF. The CDR3 DNA reads as TGCAGTGCTAGTCCCGGGCGCAATTCACCCCTCCACTTT.

This clonotype was observed a few times. The gene calls are TRBV28 and TRBJ2-1; D perhaps matches TRBD2 (6 bases). From germline, CDR1 is MDHEN and CDR2 SYDVKM. The CDR3 runs 13 residues. V gave up 10 bases and J gave up 1 base, with 11 bases separating them. This CDR3 is CATNRGSYNEQFF. The CDR3 bases are TGTGCCACCAACCGGGGGTCCTACAATGAGCAGTTCTTC.

At least ten counts were recorded for this clonotype. The gene calls are TRBV19 and TRBJ1-3; D is ambiguous. CDR1 and CDR2 from the germline V gene are LNHDA and SQIVND (reference sequence). Trimming took 9 bases from V and 4 from J, leaving 10 bases between them. The CDR3 extends over 12 amino acids. This chain's CDR3 is CASGRLGNTIYF. The CDR3 bases are TGTGCCAGCGGCCGATTGGGAAACACCATATATTTT.

This clonotype has a count of ten or more. The V and J genes are TRBV5-1 and TRBJ2-5; D is possibly TRBD1 (5 bases). V lost 4 bases to trimming and J lost 5 bases, with 12 bases between them. The CDR3 consists of 13 residues. Germline assignment: CDR1 SGHRS and CDR2 YFSETQ. In DNA, the CDR3 is TGCGCCAGCAGCACTCAGGGTCTGGAGACCCAGTACTTC. Its translation is CASSTQGLETQYF.

This clonotype was observed at least ten times. The chain joins TRBV25-1 to TRBJ2-5; 7 nucleotides agree with TRBD1. After removal of 5 bases from V and 11 bases from J, the junction contained 8 bases not matched to a gene. Per germline, CDR1 MGHDK and CDR2 SYGVNS. This CDR3 has 12 amino acids. CDR3 nucleotide sequence: TGTGCCAGCAGTTTCCGGGACAGCCTTCAGTACTTC. It is translated as CASSFRDSLQYF.

This clonotype was counted many times. The V and J genes are TRBV28 and TRBJ2-3; TRBD1 aligns across 8 bases. This CDR3 region has 15 residues. After removal of 5 bases from V and 1 base from J, the junction contained 5 bases not matched to a gene. CDR1 is MDHEN and CDR2 is SYDVKM in the germline V gene. The CDR3 is CASSSPGGGTDTQYF. CDR3 DNA sequence: TGTGCCAGCAGTAGCCCAGGGGGCGGCACAGATACGCAGTATTTT.

V gene TRBV24-1 combines with J gene TRBJ2-3; TRBD2 agrees at 12 bases. Germline V gene sequence: CDR1 KGHDR, CDR2 SFDVKD. The CDR3 length is 17 residues. With 3 bases clipped from V and 3 bases from J, the junction kept 6 bases outside the gene matches. In nucleotides, the CDR3 is TGTGCCACCAGTGATCCGACTAGCGGGAGATTTACAGATACGCAGTATTTT. Translated, it gives CATSDPTSGRFTDTQYF.

This clonotype has at least ten counts. The V call is TRBV7-3, the J call TRBJ2-7, with D possibly TRBD1 on 6 matching bases. V was clipped by 2 bases and J by 2 bases, with 7 bases between them. This CDR3 is 13 amino acids long. The germline V gene has CDR1 SGHTA and CDR2 FQGTGA. The CDR3: CASSLQGPYEQYF. CDR3 sequence (DNA): TGTGCCAGCAGCTTACAGGGGCCCTACGAGCAGTACTTC.

This clonotype was picked up a small number of times. The CDR3 spells CAWGIQANTEAFF. The CDR3, as DNA: TGTGCCTGGGGTATACAGGCGAACACTGAAGCTTTCTTT. The chain employs TRBV30 and TRBJ1-1; possibly TRBD1 for D (5 bases). Trimming removed 5 bases from V and 1 base from J, with 11 bases in between. Germline lookup yields CDR1 GTSNPN and CDR2 SVGIG (reference sequence). This CDR3 region has 13 residues.

This clonotype was observed at least ten times. This chain uses TRBV19 with TRBJ2-7; 9 positions agree with TRBD2. The junction had 10 bases not matched to a gene; V was cut back by 1 base and J by 6 bases. The germline V gene has CDR1 LNHDA and CDR2 SQIVND (reference sequence). The CDR3 spans 16 residues. The CDR3 spells CASSIGWREGLREQYV. CDR3 in DNA: TGTGCCAGTAGTATAGGTTGGCGGGAGGGCCTCCGCGAGCAGTACGTC.